The 2 T cell receptor beta chains listed next were all sequenced from one sample in a study of cytomegalovirus exposure and HLA in healthy donors. It was with 60 Vbeta and 13 Jbeta primers that the PCR ran. Only in-frame clones appear in the TCRdb table, and some are missing; sequencing was by immunoSEQ multiplex PCR. The sample lists 150,000 to 200,000 clones; around 84% were seen once. The sequenced material came from PBMCs. The receptors stem from a male donor in good health and CMV-seropositive.

This clone turned up a few times. The chain couples TRBV5-1 to TRBJ1-1; a possible D gene is TRBD1 (6 bases). The length of the CDR3 is 16 residues. The germline V gene encodes CDR1 SGHRS and CDR2 YFSETQ. V lost 4 bases and J 5 bases, leaving 21 bases between the germline ends. The CDR3 coding sequence is TGCGCCAGCAGCCGAGCTTCCGACAGGTCGGGAACTGAAGCTTTCTTT. Translation gives CASSRASDRSGTEAFF.

This clone was counted between two and nine times. The CDR3 is CASTPGERNQPQHF. In DNA form, the CDR3 reads TGTGCCAGCACGCCGGGGGAGAGGAATCAGCCCCAGCATTTT. This sequence joins TRBV6-1 and TRBJ1-5, with D tentatively TRBD1 (5 bases). Germline values: CDR1 MNHNS, CDR2 SASEGT. This CDR3 region has 14 residues. V was cut by 7 bases and J by 4 bases, with 14 bases left in between.